Listed below are T cell receptor beta chains from one sample, sequenced in a study of T-cell reconstitution after alpha-beta-depleted transplantation in children. TCRdb fed the PCR reads into MiXCR, producing one record per CDR3 protein. The table shows approximately 20,000 distinct CDR3 sequences, with roughly 13% occurring only once. The input for sequencing was PBMCs, mostly from graft donor cells, taken 60 days after TCRalphabeta/CD19-depleted stem cell transplant. The origin of the receptors is a female patient aged 2-9 years who had a stem cell transplant for congenital amegakaryocytic thrombocytopenia, so the T cells may come from the graft donor. The CDR3 runs from the conserved cysteine through the conserved F or W. Each record gives: CDR3 length, clone size, V gene, J gene, D gene, CDR3 protein, CDR3 DNA. The D gene is left open where the match is weak. A clone size is listed for some rows: how often the clone was seen (once, few, many), or a class if it is expanded.

18	-	TRBV3-1	TRBJ2-1	TRBD2	CATSPLAGGIGGYNEQFF	TGTGCCACCTCCCCACTAGCGGGAGGAATTGGAGGATACAATGAGCAGTTCTTC
13	many	TRBV20-1	TRBJ2-3	-	CSATSGSTDTQYF	TGCAGTGCTACCAGCGGGAGCACAGATACGCAGTATTTT
13	few	TRBV18	TRBJ2-4	TRBD1	CASSPTGVGIQYF	TGTGCCAGCTCACCAACAGGGGTGGGCATTCAGTACTTC
13	many	TRBV20-1	TRBJ1-1	-	CSARYPGLAEAFF	TGCAGTGCTAGATATCCAGGGTTGGCTGAAGCTTTCTTT
12	many	TRBV30	TRBJ2-7	TRBD1	CAWSQDRGEQYF	TGTGCCTGGAGTCAAGACAGGGGCGAGCAGTACTTC
17	many	TRBV5-1	TRBJ2-1	TRBD2	CASSFVGGSKIHNEQFF	TGCGCCAGCAGCTTTGTTGGCGGGAGTAAAATCCACAATGAGCAGTTCTTC
13	many	TRBV20-1	TRBJ2-7	-	CSARDLRGHEQYF	TGCAGTGCTAGAGACCTGCGGGGCCACGAGCAGTACTTC
13	many	TRBV10-2	TRBJ2-6	-	CASSALGANVLTF	TGCGCCAGCAGTGCGCTTGGGGCCAACGTCCTGACTTTC
14	many	TRBV28	TRBJ2-5	TRBD1	CASSTRDRDETQYF	TGTGCCAGCAGTACCAGGGACAGGGACGAGACCCAGTACTTC
14	many	TRBV12-3/TRBV12-4	TRBJ1-6	-	CASSLEGYNSPLHF	TGTGCCAGCAGTTTGGAGGGGTATAATTCACCCCTCCACTTT
15	few	TRBV29-1	TRBJ1-3	-	CSVEDLGRFGNTIYF	TGCAGCGTTGAAGATCTGGGGAGGTTCGGAAACACCATATATTTT
18	many	TRBV12-3/TRBV12-4	TRBJ2-1	TRBD2	CASRKPRPGLAGVGEQFF	TGTGCCAGCAGGAAGCCCCGACCGGGACTAGCGGGAGTTGGAGAGCAGTTCTTC
13	many	TRBV12-3/TRBV12-4	TRBJ1-2	TRBD1	CASSIGQGYGYTF	TGTGCCAGCAGCATAGGACAGGGCTATGGCTACACCTTC
16	many	TRBV20-1	TRBJ2-7	-	CSARDSKEGYYYEQYF	TGCAGTGCTAGAGATAGCAAGGAGGGCTACTATTACGAGCAGTACTTC
14	medium-sized	TRBV7-9	TRBJ2-1	-	CASSLALLRNEQFF	TGTGCCAGCAGCTTAGCGCTTTTACGTAATGAGCAGTTCTTC
15	few	TRBV2	TRBJ2-3	TRBD2	CASSRDYHSTDTQYF	TGTGCCAGCAGCCGGGACTACCATTCCACAGATACGCAGTATTTT
17	many	TRBV5-1	TRBJ2-1	TRBD2	CASSLAVSSGSWHEQFF	TGCGCCAGCAGCTTGGCTGTTTCTAGCGGGAGCTGGCATGAGCAGTTCTTC
14	many	TRBV27	TRBJ1-2	TRBD1	CASSLSGQGYGYTF	TGTGCCAGCAGTTTATCGGGACAGGGTTATGGCTACACCTTC
12	many	TRBV20-1	TRBJ2-1	TRBD2	CSAGRGSDEQFF	TGCAGTGCGGGGCGGGGGAGCGATGAGCAGTTCTTC
15	many	TRBV10-3	TRBJ2-7	-	CAISESGTRFYEQYF	TGTGCCATCAGTGAGTCGGGCACCAGGTTCTACGAGCAGTACTTC
18	many	TRBV29-1	TRBJ2-6	-	CSVETGASSSSGANVLTF	TGCAGCGTTGAAACCGGAGCGAGTTCGAGCTCTGGGGCCAACGTCCTGACTTTC
15	few	TRBV20-1	TRBJ2-7	TRBD2	CSARDGTSGVLGQYF	TGCAGTGCTAGAGATGGGACTAGCGGAGTTTTAGGGCAGTACTTC
21	many	TRBV5-1	TRBJ2-1	TRBD1	CASSKILGQGKIKGEQDEQFF	TGCGCCAGCAGTAAAATTCTTGGACAGGGAAAGATCAAAGGGGAACAGGATGAGCAGTTCTTC
20	-	TRBV5-1	TRBJ2-4	TRBD2	CASSIKRTSGRNMTKNIQYF	TGCGCCAGCAGCATCAAACGGACTAGCGGGAGGAATATGACCAAAAACATTCAGTACTTC
13	many	TRBV3-1	TRBJ2-1	-	CASSQVRTDEQFF	TGTGCCAGCAGCCAAGTCCGGACGGATGAGCAGTTCTTC
15	many	TRBV6-5	TRBJ2-3	-	CASSSLASGTDTQYF	TGTGCCAGCAGTTCGCTAGCGTCGGGCACAGATACGCAGTATTTT
15	many	TRBV18	TRBJ2-3	-	CASSPPPGSRITQYF	TGTGCCAGCTCACCACCGCCGGGCTCCCGAATCACGCAGTATTTT
17	many	TRBV18	TRBJ1-1	TRBD1	CASSPPLGQGADTEAFF	TGTGCCAGCTCACCACCGTTAGGACAGGGGGCGGACACTGAAGCTTTCTTT
10	many	TRBV29-1	TRBJ2-5	-	CSVIWETQYF	TGCAGCGTTATTTGGGAGACCCAGTACTTC
16	many	TRBV20-1	TRBJ1-6	TRBD1	CSARRQGMRFNSPLHF	TGCAGTGCCCGGAGACAGGGGATGAGATTCAATTCACCCCTCCACTTT
14	many	TRBV20-1	TRBJ2-3	TRBD2	CSARDSGRAGTQYF	TGCAGTGCTAGAGATAGCGGGAGGGCCGGTACGCAGTATTTT
15	many	TRBV18	TRBJ1-4	-	CASSPLGSANEKLFF	TGTGCCAGCTCACCACTGGGGAGCGCTAATGAAAAACTGTTTTTT
14	many	TRBV10-2	TRBJ2-1	-	CASKAVGSYNEQFF	TGCGCCAGCAAAGCCGTCGGCTCCTACAATGAGCAGTTCTTC
13	many	TRBV5-1	TRBJ2-1	-	CASSFNRADEQFF	TGCGCCAGCAGCTTTAATAGGGCAGATGAGCAGTTCTTC
14	many	TRBV12-3/TRBV12-4	TRBJ1-1	-	CASSPRDGYTEAFF	TGTGCCAGCAGCCCCAGGGACGGTTACACTGAAGCTTTCTTT
15	once	TRBV7-2	TRBJ2-5	TRBD1	CASSLGDRGRETQYF	TGTGCCAGCAGCTTAGGGGACAGGGGTCGAGAGACCCAGTACTTC
14	-	TRBV29-1	TRBJ2-1	TRBD2	CSVVGLAGANEQFF	TGCAGCGTTGTAGGGCTAGCGGGAGCCAATGAGCAGTTCTTC
13	many	TRBV20-1	TRBJ2-3	TRBD2	CSATAGGPDTQYF	TGCAGTGCTACAGCGGGAGGGCCAGATACGCAGTATTTT
16	many	TRBV6-5	TRBJ2-4	-	CASSYSRKVAKNIQYF	TGTGCCAGCAGTTACTCGAGGAAAGTAGCCAAAAACATTCAGTACTTC
14	-	TRBV29-1	TRBJ2-1	TRBD2	CSVTSGSSYNEQFF	TGCAGCGTGACTAGCGGGAGTTCCTACAATGAGCAGTTCTTC
16	many	TRBV7-2	TRBJ2-7	TRBD1	CASSSPDRDFSYEQYF	TGTGCCAGCAGCTCCCCGGACAGGGATTTCTCCTACGAGCAGTACTTC
18	many	TRBV12-3/TRBV12-4	TRBJ2-2	TRBD2	CASSPRGTGTSLTGELFF	TGTGCCAGCAGCCCTCGGGGAACCGGGACTAGTCTTACCGGGGAGCTGTTTTTT
19	-	TRBV20-1	TRBJ2-6	-	CSARLRAWRAISGANVLTF	TGCAGTGCTAGGCTCCGGGCTTGGCGGGCCATCTCTGGGGCCAACGTCCTGACTTTC
14	-	TRBV20-1	TRBJ2-1	TRBD2	CSAKNRGEYNEQFF	TGCAGTGCAAAGAACCGGGGGGAATACAATGAGCAGTTCTTC
14	many	TRBV28	TRBJ2-7	TRBD2	CASSRAGGPYEQYF	TGTGCCAGCAGCCGAGCGGGAGGACCCTACGAGCAGTACTTC
15	many	TRBV7-2	TRBJ2-1	TRBD2	CASSLSGGGYNEQFF	TGTGCCAGCAGCTTGAGCGGGGGGGGGTACAATGAGCAGTTCTTC
17	medium-sized	TRBV10-3	TRBJ2-3	-	CAISESRSSGGTDTQYF	TGTGCCATCAGTGAGTCGAGGTCTAGTGGGGGCACAGATACGCAGTATTTT
14	many	TRBV5-1	TRBJ2-1	TRBD2	CASTSAGAFNEQFF	TGCGCCAGCACCTCAGCGGGAGCGTTTAATGAGCAGTTCTTC
14	many	TRBV3-1	TRBJ2-7	-	CASSHGGDNDEQYF	TGTGCCAGCAGCCATGGGGGAGACAACGACGAGCAGTACTTC
16	many	TRBV5-1	TRBJ1-4	-	CASSFGGLPTNEKLFF	TGCGCCAGCAGCTTTGGGGGACTTCCAACTAATGAAAAACTGTTTTTT
17	many	TRBV19	TRBJ1-5	-	CASSIDRETGMEQPQHF	TGTGCCAGTAGTATAGATCGGGAAACAGGTATGGAACAGCCCCAGCATTTT
16	many	TRBV25-1	TRBJ2-2	TRBD2	CASSGLSGVRTGELFF	TGTGCCAGCAGTGGACTCAGCGGGGTTCGCACCGGGGAGCTGTTTTTT
14	many	TRBV29-1	TRBJ2-3	-	CSTWTVVSTDTQYF	TGCAGCACCTGGACGGTCGTGAGCACAGATACGCAGTATTTT
14	few	TRBV7-9	TRBJ2-7	TRBD1	CAMGRGQGGYEQYF	TGTGCCATGGGCCGTGGACAGGGGGGCTACGAGCAGTACTTC
13	-	TRBV6-5	TRBJ2-7	-	CASSLQGLEEQYF	TGTGCCAGCAGTTTGCAGGGGCTGGAAGAGCAGTACTTC
15	many	TRBV7-2	TRBJ1-1	-	CASSLQVNRNTEAFF	TGTGCCAGCAGCTTACAGGTCAATAGGAACACTGAAGCTTTCTTT
15	many	TRBV10-3	TRBJ2-3	TRBD2	CAISESSGSTDTQYF	TGTGCCATCAGTGAGTCTAGCGGGAGCACAGATACGCAGTATTTT
14	-	TRBV20-1	TRBJ1-3	TRBD1	CSAPTGSSGNTIYF	TGCAGTGCTCCGACAGGGAGCTCTGGAAACACCATATATTTT
14	few	TRBV5-6	TRBJ1-1	TRBD1	CASRWGQGHTEAFF	TGTGCCAGCAGGTGGGGACAGGGGCACACTGAAGCTTTCTTT
14	-	TRBV21-1	TRBJ2-3	-	CASSKSRVTDTQYF	TGTGCCAGCAGCAAAAGCAGGGTCACAGATACGCAGTATTTT